These 32 T cell receptor beta chains came from one sample sequenced in a study of blood T cells in healthy people across ages. Primers used in a second PCR of roughly 6 to 11 cycles were a sample-barcoded 5' primer and a J-beta primer mix. TCRdb fed the 5' RACE reads into MiXCR, producing one record per CDR3 protein. Of about 940,000 distinct CDR3 sequences listed, roughly 43% are singletons. The sequenced material came from blood. The receptors stem from a man between 25 and 39 years old in good health.

The chain is built from TRBV6-6 and TRBJ1-2, with D tentatively TRBD1 (5 bases). V gave up 6 bases and J gave up 3 bases, with 14 bases separating them. The CDR3 extends over 14 amino acids. Germline V lookup: CDR1 MNHNY, CDR2 SVGAGI (reference sequence). CDR3 sequence: CASRIPGGDYGYTF. CDR3 bases: TGTGCCAGCAGGATCCCGGGAGGGGACTATGGCTACACCTTC.

The CDR3 nucleotides are TGTGCCAGCAGCTTAGGGACAGGGGAGGGCGAGCAGTACTTC. Encoded protein: CASSLGTGEGEQYF. This sequence joins TRBV11-2 and TRBJ2-7; 9 bases map to TRBD1. J gave up 6 bases and V 1 base, and 4 bases lay outside the gene matches. Germline V gene sequence: CDR1 SGHAT, CDR2 FQNNGV. The CDR3 length is 14 residues.

The chain couples TRBV20-1 to TRBJ2-1; a possible D gene is TRBD1 (7 bases). The CDR3 extends over 16 amino acids. Germline lookup yields CDR1 DFQATT and CDR2 SNEGSKA (reference sequence). V lost 5 bases, J lost 3 bases, and 20 bases lay in between. The CDR3 protein is CSAALRGQRVYNEQFF. DNA of the CDR3: TGCAGTGCTGCCCTAAGGGGACAGCGGGTCTACAATGAGCAGTTCTTC.

This chain joins TRBV7-8 and TRBJ1-3; D uncertain. This CDR3 has 13 residues. From germline, CDR1 is SGHVS and CDR2 FQNEAQ. V dropped 8 bases and J dropped 0 bases, with 8 bases sitting between them. CDR3 nucleotide sequence: TGTGCCAGCCGCGAAAGCTCTGGAAACACCATATATTTT. This sequence encodes CASRESSGNTIYF. Full variable domain (rest looked up from reference TRBV7-8 and TRBJ1-3): GAGVSQSPRYKVAKRGQDVALRCDPISGHVSLFWYQQALGQGPEFLTYFQNEAQLDKSGLPSDRFFAERPEGSVSTLKIQRTQQEDSAVYLCASRESSGNTIYFGEGSWLTVV.

J is TRBJ1-2 and V is TRBV7-8, with a possible D match to TRBD1 (5 bases). Germline lookup yields CDR1 SGHVS and CDR2 FQNEAQ. The CDR3 consists of 14 residues. The V end lost 7 bases, the J end lost 4 bases, and 16 bases lay between the germline ends. The CDR3 DNA follows: TGTGCCAGCACCCATAGGGGTGTGAGCTATGGCTACACCTTC. It translates to CASTHRGVSYGYTF.

V gene TRBV20-1 combines with J gene TRBJ2-3; 10 bases are shared with TRBD2. The germline gives CDR1 DFQATT, CDR2 SNEGSKA (reference sequence). This CDR3 has 13 amino acids. V shed 0 bases, J shed 8 bases, and the junction held 2 bases outside the gene matches. Here the CDR3 reads CSARDSGGLTQYF. In DNA form, the CDR3 reads TGCAGTGCTAGAGATAGCGGGGGGCTTACGCAGTATTTT.

In its sample, this clonotype was seen a few times. DNA for the CDR3: TGTGCCAGCAGTTACGCCCCAGGGATGAACACTGAAGCTTTCTTT. Its protein product is CASSYAPGMNTEAFF. J is TRBJ1-1 and V is TRBV6-2 or TRBV6-3; D possibly corresponds to TRBD1 (5 bases). Germline-derived CDR1 and CDR2 are MNHEY and SVGEGT. The CDR3 runs 15 residues. V was cut by 2 bases and J by 0 bases, with 10 bases left in between.

This clonotype was detected a few times. The CDR3 sequence: CASSYSQGPSTDTQYF. The CDR3, as DNA: TGTGCCAGCAGTTACTCCCAGGGTCCAAGCACAGATACGCAGTATTTT. The rearrangement links TRBV4-2 to TRBJ2-3, with TRBD1 as a possible D gene (5 bases). Germline values: CDR1 LGHNA, CDR2 YNFKEQ. The ends were cut back, 6 bases at V and 0 bases at J, with 16 bases in the middle. The CDR3 length is 16 residues.

The chain carries TRBV6-5 and TRBJ2-7; D unresolved. Germline V lookup: CDR1 MNHEY, CDR2 SVGAGI. Trimming stripped 4 bases from V and 3 bases from J, with 7 bases between. The CDR3 extends over 12 amino acids. CDR3: CASSSKGYEQYF. The CDR3 DNA reads TGTGCCAGCAGTTCGAAGGGCTACGAGCAGTACTTC.

The chain is built from TRBV7-9 and TRBJ2-5; 7 positions agree with TRBD2. V was pared by 10 bases and J by 3 bases, with 8 bases of the junction left unmatched. CDR1 SEHNR and CDR2 FQNEAQ come from the germline V gene (reference sequence). The CDR3 is 13 amino acids. The CDR3 sequence is CANPTSPEETQYF. The CDR3 DNA reads TGTGCCAACCCGACTAGCCCAGAAGAGACCCAGTACTTC.

This clonotype was detected a few times. The junction departs from germline at one end; a sequencing error may be responsible. The rearrangement joins TRBV4-3 to TRBJ2-1; tentatively, D is TRBD1 (6 bases). The germline CDR1 and CDR2 sequences are LGHNA and YSLEER. The CDR3 length is 14 residues. CDR3 DNA: TGCGCCAGCAACCAAGAACAGGGAAATAATGAGCAGTTCTTC. It codes for CASNQEQGNNEQFF.

CDR3 residues: CASTYGATNEKLFF. The CDR3 bases are TGTGCCAGCACCTACGGTGCAACTAATGAAAAACTGTTTTTT. The chain is built from TRBV6-5 and TRBJ1-4; D is unresolved. V was clipped by 7 bases and J by 0 bases, with 9 bases between them. In germline, CDR1 is MNHEY, CDR2 SVGAGI. This CDR3 contains 14 residues.

This clonotype has a count of ten or more. At one end the junction does not follow the germline gene, possibly because of a read error. The rearrangement uses TRBV28 and TRBJ2-1; D is ambiguous. The length of the CDR3 is 11 residues. CDR1 and CDR2 (germline): MDHEN, SYDVKM. In nucleotides, the CDR3 is TGCGCCAGCAGCTTGAGGAATGAGCAGTTCTTC. This encodes CASSLRNEQFF. The full variable domain, in which reference TRBV28 and TRBJ2-1 provide the parts outside the CDR3, is DVKVTQSSRYLVKRTGEKVFLECVQDMDHENMFWYRQDPGLGLRLIYFSYDVKMKEKGDIPEGYSVSREKKERFSLILESASTNQTSMYLCASSLRNEQFFGPGTRLTVL.

The chain employs TRBV12-3 or TRBV12-4 and TRBJ2-7; TRBD2 aligns across 7 bases. J gave up 0 bases and V 3 bases, and 8 bases lay outside the gene matches. CDR3 length equals 16 residues. CDR3 residues: CASSLGSSGPSYEQYF. The CDR3 bases are TGTGCCAGCAGTTTGGGGTCTAGCGGACCCTCCTACGAGCAGTACTTC.

The V and J genes are TRBV5-1 and TRBJ2-7, with D possibly TRBD1 on 7 matching bases. Germline CDR1 is SGHRS and CDR2 is YFSETQ. The ends were cut back, 4 bases at V and 4 bases at J, with 18 bases in the middle. The CDR3 loop spans 15 amino acids. CDR3 sequence (DNA): TGCGCCAGCAGCGCGAGCGCGGGGACAGTTTACGAGCAGTACTTC. Its protein product is CASSASAGTVYEQYF.

The V gene is TRBV6-2 or TRBV6-3, the J gene TRBJ1-3, with D unclear. V shed 0 bases and J shed 0 bases, with 6 bases lying between them. The CDR3 runs 15 residues. Germline CDR1 is MNHEY and CDR2 is SVGEGT. The CDR3 protein is CASSYSTDSGNTIYF. DNA of the CDR3: TGTGCCAGCAGTTACTCGACGGACTCTGGAAACACCATATATTTT.

The chain uses TRBV29-1 and TRBJ1-5, with D possibly TRBD1 on 5 matching bases. This CDR3 has 15 residues. Between the trimmed V and J ends, which lost 0 bases and 3 bases, there was a span of 12 bases. Germline V gene data show CDR1 as SQVTM and CDR2 as ANQGSEA. The CDR3 DNA follows: TGCAGCGTTGAAGATTCCGGCGGACACAATCAGCCCCAGCATTTT. It codes for CSVEDSGGHNQPQHF.

This clonotype was detected only a few times. The V gene is TRBV9, the J gene TRBJ2-3, with D perhaps matching TRBD2 (7 bases). Germline assignment: CDR1 SGDLS and CDR2 YYNGEE. The CDR3 totals 16 residues. Trimming removed 0 bases at V and 2 bases at J, with 13 bases between. As DNA, the CDR3 is TGTGCCAGCAGCGTAGGGGGGGGCTCCTTCACAGATACGCAGTATTTT. It is translated as CASSVGGGSFTDTQYF.

This clonotype turned up a few times. Here the CDR3 DNA reads TGTGCCAGCAGTTTGGGACCCGACAGGGGCGACCAGTACTTC. It encodes CASSLGPDRGDQYF. The chain joins TRBV27 to TRBJ2-5, with 8 bases identical to TRBD1. Germline V gene sequence: CDR1 MNHEY, CDR2 SMNVEV (reference sequence). The ends lost 3 bases at V and 10 bases at J; junction bases unmatched: 10. The CDR3 loop spans 14 amino acids.

To note about this clonotype: A read error may account for a junction end that differs from germline. The chain has TRBV4-1 and TRBJ2-3, with D perhaps matching TRBD1 or TRBD2 (5 bases each). CDR3 size: 13 residues. CDR1 is MGHRA, CDR2 YSYEKL, per germline. The CDR3 sequence: CASTGPSIDTQYF. As DNA, the CDR3 is TGCGCCAGCACGGGGCCAAGCATAGATACGCAGTATTTT.

This chain links TRBV6-1 with TRBJ1-5; D perhaps matches TRBD1 (5 bases). V dropped 2 bases and J dropped 7 bases, with 6 bases sitting between them. Per germline, CDR1 MNHNS and CDR2 SASEGT. CDR3 length equals 12 residues. CDR3 in amino acids: CASSERGQPQHF. CDR3 nucleotides: TGTGCCAGCAGTGAACGGGGCCAGCCCCAGCATTTT.

The chain combines TRBV20-1 with TRBJ2-4, with 10 bases lining up with TRBD1. The closer fit of TRBJ2-7 to the DNA end suggests the J call may be wrong. Germline assignment: CDR1 DFQATT and CDR2 SNEGSKA (reference sequence). CDR3 length: 15 residues. CDR3: CSAREDRGKSNEQYF. CDR3 coding DNA: TGCAGTGCTAGAGAGGACAGGGGGAAATCCAACGAGCAGTACTTC.

The V and J genes are TRBV7-9 and TRBJ2-5; D possibly corresponds to TRBD2 (6 bases). The assigned J gene may be wrong: the sequence end matches TRBJ2-7 better. CDR1 and CDR2 (germline): SEHNR, FQNEAQ (reference sequence). The CDR3 is 15 residues long. The CDR3: CASSLGGGAAHEQYF. DNA for the CDR3: TGTGCCAGCAGCTTAGGGGGAGGTGCGGCGCACGAGCAGTACTTC.

This chain connects TRBV4-1 to TRBJ2-1; D may be TRBD1 or TRBD2 (6 bases each). CDR3 length equals 17 residues. The germline gives CDR1 MGHRA, CDR2 YSYEKL. V dropped 0 bases and J dropped 5 bases, with 17 bases sitting between them. The CDR3 region has the DNA TGCGCCAGCAGCCAAGAACGGGGAGGAGGGACACACAATGAGCAGTTCTTC. Its protein is CASSQERGGGTHNEQFF.

The chain joins TRBV5-5 to TRBJ1-1, with TRBD1 matching 9 bases. V lost 8 bases to trimming and J lost 0 bases; unmatched junction nucleotides: 11. The CDR3 covers 16 residues. Germline V gives CDR1 SGHKS, CDR2 YYEKEE (reference sequence). This CDR3 is CASGGTGFFMNTEAFF. The CDR3 bases are TGTGCCAGTGGAGGGACAGGGTTTTTCATGAACACTGAAGCTTTCTTT.

V usage is TRBV27 and J usage is TRBJ2-7, with 7 nucleotides matching TRBD1. The CDR3 loop spans 14 amino acids. V shed 6 bases, J shed 2 bases, and the junction held 7 bases outside the gene matches. Germline V gives CDR1 MNHEY, CDR2 SMNVEV (reference sequence). CDR3 region: CASSLSGTAYEQYF. CDR3 sequence (DNA): TGTGCCAGCAGCCTCTCCGGGACAGCCTACGAGCAGTACTTC.

This chain links TRBV6-1 with TRBJ2-2; a possible D gene is TRBD1 (6 bases). Per the germline V gene, CDR1 is MNHNS and CDR2 is SASEGT. The CDR3 is 17 amino acids. V lost 8 bases, J lost 3 bases, and 22 bases lay in between. CDR3 coding DNA: TGTGCCAGCCGAGGGTTTGCGGTGTCAGGGGACACCGGGGAGCTGTTTTTT. Translating gives CASRGFAVSGDTGELFF.

The chain couples TRBV29-1 to TRBJ2-5; 10 bases are shared with TRBD2. The germline gives CDR1 SQVTM, CDR2 ANQGSEA. With 4 bases clipped from V and 4 bases from J, the junction kept 9 bases outside the gene matches. The CDR3 loop spans 15 amino acids. The CDR3 bases are TGCAGCGTTGTGCTAGCGGGGGTCGTAAGAGAGACCCAGTACTTC. Its protein is CSVVLAGVVRETQYF.

J is TRBJ1-4 and V is TRBV6-2 or TRBV6-3, with TRBD1 identical over 7 bases. The germline V gene has CDR1 MNHEY and CDR2 SVGEGT. V lost 3 bases to trimming and J lost 5 bases; unmatched junction nucleotides: 12. There are 17 residues in the CDR3. The CDR3, as DNA: TGTGCCAGCAGTTATTTCCTCCACGGGACAGAGAATGAAAAACTGTTTTTT. Translation: CASSYFLHGTENEKLFF.

The V call is TRBV6-1, the J call TRBJ2-7, with D uncertain. Per the germline V gene, CDR1 is MNHNS and CDR2 is SASEGT. Trimming took 8 bases from V and 2 from J, leaving 7 bases between them. The CDR3 runs to 11 residues. CDR3 nucleotides: TGTGCCAGCGGCTGGGCCTACGAGCAGTACTTC. Its protein is CASGWAYEQYF.

This rearrangement joins TRBV20-1 to TRBJ1-5; D is perhaps TRBD1 (5 bases). The CDR3 has 15 residues. Trimming removed 6 bases at V and 0 bases at J, with 15 bases between. Germline-derived CDR1 and CDR2 are DFQATT and SNEGSKA (reference sequence). The CDR3 region is CSAADGTYSNQPQHF. DNA of the CDR3: TGCAGTGCCGCGGACGGGACTTATAGCAATCAGCCCCAGCATTTT.

For this clonotype: Being one base from a much bigger clone, this may be a read error. J is TRBJ1-5 and V is TRBV15; D remains unclear. The germline V gene encodes CDR1 LNHNV and CDR2 YYDKDF (reference sequence). The ends were cut back, 0 bases at V and 7 bases at J, with 13 bases in the middle. CDR3 length: 15 residues. CDR3 nucleotide sequence: TGTGCCACCAGCAGAGATAAGGAGGCTCGGCAGCCCCAGCATTTT. It encodes CATSRDKEARQPQHF.